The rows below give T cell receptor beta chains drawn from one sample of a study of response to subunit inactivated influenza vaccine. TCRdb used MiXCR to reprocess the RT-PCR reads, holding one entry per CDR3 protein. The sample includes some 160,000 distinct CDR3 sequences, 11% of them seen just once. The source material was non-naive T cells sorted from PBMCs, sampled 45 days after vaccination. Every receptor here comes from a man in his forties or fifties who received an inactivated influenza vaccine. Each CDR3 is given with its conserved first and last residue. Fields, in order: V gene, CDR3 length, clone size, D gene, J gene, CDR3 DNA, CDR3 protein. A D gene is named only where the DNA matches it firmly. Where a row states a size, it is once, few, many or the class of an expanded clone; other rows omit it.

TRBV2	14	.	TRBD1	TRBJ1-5	TGTGCCAGCAGTGAGGCAGGGGGCGATCAGCCCCAGCATTTT	CASSEAGGDQPQHF
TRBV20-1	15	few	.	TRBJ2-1	TGCAGTGCTAGAGTCGAAGATCCCCGGGACAATGAGCAGTTCTTC	CSARVEDPRDNEQFF
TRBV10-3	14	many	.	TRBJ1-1	TGTGCCATCAGTGACCGGGAACAACCCCTTGGGACTTTCTTT	CAISDREQPLGTFF
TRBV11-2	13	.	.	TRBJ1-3	TGTGCCAGCAGCCAAGGATGGAGAAACACCATATATTTT	CASSQGWRNTIYF
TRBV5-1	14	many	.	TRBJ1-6	TGCGCCAGCAGCTTGGCCAACTCAAATTCACCCCTCCACTTT	CASSLANSNSPLHF
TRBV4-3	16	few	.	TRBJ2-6	TGCGCCAGCAGATCGGACCACAGCTCTGGGGCCAACGTCCTGACTTTC	CASRSDHSSGANVLTF
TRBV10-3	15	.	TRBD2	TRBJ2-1	TGTGCCATCAGTGAAGGAGCGGGGGGCTACAATGAGCAGTTCTTC	CAISEGAGGYNEQFF
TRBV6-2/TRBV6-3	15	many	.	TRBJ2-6	TGTGCCAGCAGTTACCCCGTGACTGGGGCCAACGTCCTGACTTTC	CASSYPVTGANVLTF
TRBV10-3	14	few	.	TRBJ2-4	TGTGCCATCATCCTACTGTTAGCCAAAAACATTCAGTACTTC	CAIILLLAKNIQYF
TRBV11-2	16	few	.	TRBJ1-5	TGTGCCAGCAGCTTAGGGTCAGCGAGGGCGGGTCAGCCCCAGCATTTT	CASSLGSARAGQPQHF
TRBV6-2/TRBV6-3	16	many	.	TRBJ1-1	TGTGCCAGCAGAGCACCCACAGGGACCGGGCCCCGTGAAGCTTTCTTT	CASRAPTGTGPREAFF
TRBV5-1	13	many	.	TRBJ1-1	TGCGCCACCAGGGACATGGGGGACACTGAAGCTTTCTTT	CATRDMGDTEAFF
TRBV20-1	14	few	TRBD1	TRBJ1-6	TGCAGTGCTAGAGCAACAGGGGGCGGTTCACCCCTCCACTTT	CSARATGGGSPLHF
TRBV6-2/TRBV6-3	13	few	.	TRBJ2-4	TGTGCCAGCAGGCGGGACACAGGGAACATTCAGTACTTC	CASRRDTGNIQYF
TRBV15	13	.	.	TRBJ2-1	TGTGCCACCAGTCAGGCGCTCGACAATGAGCAGTTCTTC	CATSQALDNEQFF
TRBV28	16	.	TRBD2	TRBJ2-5	TGTGCCAGCAGTCTAAGTAGCGGGGGTTCCCAAGAGACCCAGTACTTC	CASSLSSGGSQETQYF
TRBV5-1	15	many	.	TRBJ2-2	TGCGCCAGCAGCTTGTGGGACCTCGAGTTCGGGGAGCTGTTTTTT	CASSLWDLEFGELFF